One and the same sample provided the 25 T cell receptor beta chains below, sequenced in a study of CD8 T cells in Susac syndrome. Reverse transcription used about 0.45 to 1 ug RNA and random hexamers. TCRdb reprocessed the immunoSEQ multiplex PCR reads with MiXCR, giving one entry per CDR3 protein. The sample holds around 200,000 distinct CDR3 sequences; approximately 96% are singletons and the top ten take about 0.093%. Material for sequencing was CD4+ T cells from PBMCs. The source of these receptors is a human donor with multiple sclerosis.

The chain couples TRBV20-1 to TRBJ1-2; 10 bases are shared with TRBD1. Germline assignment: CDR1 DFQATT and CDR2 SNEGSKA (reference sequence). The CDR3 extends over 13 amino acids. J was trimmed by 8 bases and V by 1 base; bases with no gene match: 4. CDR3 sequence (DNA): TGCAGTGCTAGAGGTGACAGGGGGCTAGGCTACACCTTC. Encoded protein: CSARGDRGLGYTF.

This clonotype was recorded only once. The chain carries TRBV29-1 and TRBJ1-1; D ambiguous. The CDR3 totals 12 residues. V lost 4 bases and J lost 0, with 6 bases in between. Germline loops: CDR1 SQVTM, CDR2 ANQGSEA. CDR3 nucleotides: TGCAGCGTTGGTCACGTGAACACTGAAGCTTTCTTT. It encodes CSVGHVNTEAFF.

The V call is TRBV15, the J call TRBJ2-3; no reliable D call. The CDR3 length is 14 residues. The germline CDR1 and CDR2 sequences are LNHNV and YYDKDF (reference sequence). V was clipped by 0 bases and J by 2 bases, with 6 bases between them. CDR3 bases: TGTGCCACCAGCAGAGATAGGGACACAGATACGCAGTATTTT. Protein: CATSRDRDTDTQYF.

This clonotype was picked up a small number of times. This chain connects TRBV24-1 to TRBJ2-1, with 11 bases aligning to TRBD2. Germline CDR1 is KGHDR and CDR2 is SFDVKD. The ends lost 5 bases at V and 5 bases at J; junction bases unmatched: 10. CDR3 length equals 17 residues. The CDR3 region has the DNA TGTGCCACCAGTGGTCTCCGGACTAGCGGGTTTGACAATGAGCAGTTCTTC. Translated: CATSGLRTSGFDNEQFF.

The chain links TRBV5-4 to TRBJ2-3; 7 bases agree with TRBD2. The junction had 8 bases not matched to a gene; V was cut back by 4 bases and J by 0 bases. Per the germline V gene, CDR1 is SGHNT and CDR2 is YYREEE (reference sequence). This CDR3 has 16 residues. CDR3 protein: CASSPGGRASTDTQYF. CDR3 bases: TGTGCCAGCAGCCCGGGGGGACGAGCGAGCACAGATACGCAGTATTTT.

The V and J genes are TRBV14 and TRBJ2-7; 8 bases agree with TRBD1. CDR1 and CDR2 (germline): SGHDN, FVKESK. CDR3 size: 17 residues. V dropped 0 bases and J dropped 1; count of bases not matched to a gene: 8. CDR3 nucleotides: TGTGCCAGCAGCCAAGACTACAAGGGACAGGCATCCTACGAGCAGTACTTC. This sequence encodes CASSQDYKGQASYEQYF. The whole variable domain, filled in from reference TRBV14 and TRBJ2-7, reads EAGVTQFPSHSVIEKGQTVTLRCDPISGHDNLYWYRRVMGKEIKFLLHFVKESKQDESGMPNNRFLAERTGGTYSTLKVQPAELEDSGVYFCASSQDYKGQASYEQYFGPGTRLTVT.

This clonotype came up once. The chain combines TRBV29-1 with TRBJ2-1; no definite D call. The CDR3 runs 13 residues. With 2 bases removed from V and 7 bases from J, the gap between germline ends came to 12 bases. Germline CDR1 and CDR2: SQVTM and ANQGSEA. CDR3 in amino acids: CSVEMTLGNEQFF. The CDR3 bases are TGCAGCGTTGAAATGACACTCGGGAATGAGCAGTTCTTC.

V is TRBV28 and J is TRBJ2-1; D possibly corresponds to TRBD2 (6 bases). The CDR3 sequence is 16 residues long. CDR1 is MDHEN and CDR2 is SYDVKM in the germline V gene. Trimming shortened V by 1 base and J by 0 bases, and 10 bases separated the two germline ends. In DNA form, the CDR3 reads TGTGCCAGCAGTTTATCGGGACTTTCCTCCTACAATGAGCAGTTCTTC. Translated, it gives CASSLSGLSSYNEQFF.

This chain joins TRBV20-1 and TRBJ1-2; tentative D call: TRBD1 (5 bases). The germline V gene has CDR1 DFQATT and CDR2 SNEGSKA (reference sequence). V was clipped by 6 bases and J by 7 bases, with 15 bases between them. This CDR3 is built from 12 residues. This CDR3 reads CSALTGALGYTF. The CDR3 nucleotides read TGCAGTGCACTCACTGGGGCGCTTGGCTACACCTTC.

This chain joins TRBV2 and TRBJ2-3, with unresolved D. The length of the CDR3 is 13 residues. CDR1 is SNHLY, CDR2 FYNNEI, per germline. V shed 3 bases and J shed 4 bases, with 8 bases lying between them. As DNA, the CDR3 is TGTGCCAGCAGTGATCCCGGTGCAGATACGCAGTATTTT. It translates to CASSDPGADTQYF.

V usage is TRBV13 and J usage is TRBJ1-6; D gene uncertain. The CDR3 totals 12 residues. Trimming shortened V by 5 bases and J by 5 bases, and 4 bases separated the two germline ends. Germline assignment: CDR1 PRHDT and CDR2 FYEKMQ (reference sequence). As DNA, the CDR3 is TGTGCCAGCAGCGCTAATAATTCACCCCTCCACTTT. It encodes CASSANNSPLHF.

The chain uses TRBV20-1 and TRBJ2-5; possibly TRBD2 for D (5 bases). Trimming removed 8 bases at V and 2 bases at J, with 15 bases between. The germline V gene has CDR1 DFQATT and CDR2 SNEGSKA (reference sequence). The CDR3 has 13 residues. CDR3 region: CSWYIRGQETQYF. CDR3 sequence (DNA): TGCAGTTGGTACATCCGGGGTCAAGAGACCCAGTACTTC.

This chain connects TRBV3-1 to TRBJ1-1; D not certain. Germline values: CDR1 LGHDT, CDR2 YNNKEL (reference sequence). This CDR3 is 13 amino acids long. Trimming took 3 bases from V and 11 from J, leaving 16 bases between them. The CDR3 DNA reads as TGTGCCAGCAGCCAGGCAGATCAGCTCGGGGCTTTCTTT. Translation: CASSQADQLGAFF.

The CDR3 DNA is TGTGCCAGCAGTTGGACAGGGGGCCCGAACTACGAGCAGTACTTC. Protein: CASSWTGGPNYEQYF. The chain recombines TRBV28 with TRBJ2-7; 11 bases fit TRBD1. From germline, CDR1 is MDHEN and CDR2 SYDVKM. This CDR3 comprises 15 residues. J lost 3 bases, V lost 4 bases, and 5 bases had no gene match.

The V gene is TRBV15, the J gene TRBJ1-1; D gene ambiguous. V shed 1 base and J shed 7 bases, with 7 bases lying between them. Germline V gene lookup returns CDR1 LNHNV and CDR2 YYDKDF (reference sequence). This CDR3 comprises 12 residues. CDR3 coding DNA: TGTGCCACCAGCAGAGTGAATAGTGAAGCTTTCTTT. Amino acid sequence: CATSRVNSEAFF.

CDR3 loop: CAWRIRQAGEAFF. CDR3 sequence (DNA): TGTGCCTGGAGAATCCGACAGGCGGGTGAAGCTTTCTTT. The chain joins TRBV30 to TRBJ1-1; D might be TRBD1 (6 bases). Germline assignment: CDR1 GTSNPN and CDR2 SVGIG (reference sequence). The CDR3 is 13 residues long. V lost 3 bases, J lost 7 bases, and 15 bases lay in between.

V usage is TRBV12-5 and J usage is TRBJ2-7; D gene ambiguous. Looked up from germline, CDR1 is LGHNT and CDR2 is FRNRAP. The CDR3 is 14 amino acids. V lost 1 base, J lost 3 bases, and 10 bases lay in between. CDR3 bases: TGTGCTAGTGGTTTGGGCGAGCATGTCTACGAGCAGTACTTC. It yields the protein CASGLGEHVYEQYF.

The chain links TRBV15 to TRBJ2-3, with TRBD2 as a possible D gene (6 bases). The CDR3 spans 16 residues. Germline V gene lookup returns CDR1 LNHNV and CDR2 YYDKDF (reference sequence). Deletions cut 5 bases from V and 1 base from J, with 16 bases between. CDR3 sequence reads: CATSGYSGVGTDTQYF. CDR3 bases: TGTGCCACCAGCGGATACTCGGGGGTCGGCACAGATACGCAGTATTTT.

The rearrangement joins TRBV30 to TRBJ1-2; D is unresolved. This CDR3 contains 13 residues. Germline V CDR1 and CDR2: GTSNPN, SVGIG (reference sequence). The V end lost 4 bases, the J end lost 1 base, and 10 bases lay between the germline ends. The CDR3, as DNA: TGTGCCTGGAACGGGGAGTTTAACTATGGCTACACCTTC. It specifies CAWNGEFNYGYTF.

DNA for the CDR3: TGCAGCGTGAGCCCGGACTTCACAGATACGCAGTATTTT. Translation: CSVSPDFTDTQYF. This chain joins TRBV29-1 and TRBJ2-3; D may be TRBD2 (5 bases). CDR3 length: 13 residues. Germline V CDR1 and CDR2: SQVTM, ANQGSEA. Trimming removed 6 bases from V and 2 bases from J, with 12 bases in between.

The rearrangement links TRBV27 to TRBJ2-3; D not certain. Per the germline V gene, CDR1 is MNHEY and CDR2 is SMNVEV (reference sequence). V was trimmed by 1 base and J by 2 bases, leaving 10 bases between them. This CDR3 region has 15 residues. The CDR3 is CASSLFAQFTDTQYF. CDR3 in DNA: TGTGCCAGCAGTTTATTTGCACAGTTCACAGATACGCAGTATTTT.

This clonotype occurred once. The V call is TRBV25-1, the J call TRBJ2-3; D unclear. V was shortened by 1 base and J by 4 bases, with 18 bases between the two germline ends. In germline, CDR1 is MGHDK, CDR2 SYGVNS. The CDR3 length is 17 residues. The CDR3: CASSELWGPEVADTQYF. In DNA form, the CDR3 reads TGTGCCAGCAGTGAATTATGGGGTCCCGAGGTAGCAGATACGCAGTATTTT.

The CDR3 DNA reads as TGTGCCAGCAGACAGGGTAGAACAGATACGCAGTATTTT. Residues: CASRQGRTDTQYF. The rearrangement joins TRBV30 to TRBJ2-3, with 7 bases matching TRBD1. The CDR3 length is 13 residues. Germline lookup yields CDR1 GTSNPN and CDR2 SVGIG (reference sequence). Trimming removed 8 bases from V and 3 bases from J; junction bases left unmatched: 8.

V usage is TRBV30 and J usage is TRBJ2-7; D unclear. Looked up from germline, CDR1 is GTSNPN and CDR2 is SVGIG (reference sequence). V lost 0 bases and J lost 2, with 5 bases in between. The CDR3 spans 12 residues. The CDR3 reads CAWSVTPYEQYF. Here the CDR3 DNA reads TGTGCCTGGAGTGTAACCCCCTACGAGCAGTACTTC. The entire variable domain, with the rest obtained from reference TRBV30 and TRBJ2-7, is as follows: SQTIHQWPATLVQPVGSPLSLECTVEGTSNPNLYWYRQAAGRGLQLLFYSVGIGQISSEVPQNLSASRPQDRQFILSSKKLLLSDSGFYLCAWSVTPYEQYFGPGTRLTVT.

The chain has TRBV7-9 and TRBJ2-1, with 7 bases that match TRBD2. V dropped 1 base and J dropped 3; count of bases not matched to a gene: 12. CDR3 size: 18 residues. Germline lookup yields CDR1 SEHNR and CDR2 FQNEAQ (reference sequence). CDR3 sequence: CASSLETSSVISYNEQFF. Here the CDR3 DNA reads TGTGCCAGCAGCTTAGAGACTAGCTCCGTAATAAGCTACAATGAGCAGTTCTTC.